Listed below are T cell receptor beta chains from one sample, sequenced in a study of OX40 agonist ivuxolimab in advanced cancers. Profiled with immunoSEQ multiplex PCR; TCRdb holds only in-frame clones, not every one. The profile shows around 70,000 clones, around 86% of them singletons. The starting material was CD4+ or CD8+ T cells sorted from blood, obtained in a trial of the OX40 agonist ivuxolimab. The receptors derive from an adult with an advanced solid tumor such as melanoma, head and neck, liver or kidney cancer. Each CDR3 is given with its conserved first and last residue. Fields, in order: D gene, clone size, J gene, V gene, CDR3 DNA, CDR3 protein. The D gene is left open where the match is weak. Size is stated for part of the rows, as once, few or many counts, or as a class when the clone is expanded.

>NA|NA|TRBJ2-7|TRBV6-5
TGTGCCAGCAGTTACTCGAGAGGGGCCTACTACGAGCAGTACTTC
CASSYSRGAYYEQYF
>TRBD1|NA|TRBJ1-2|TRBV25-1
TGTGCCAGCAGTGTGACAGGGGCTAGCTATGGCTACACCTTC
CASSVTGASYGYTF
>NA|NA|TRBJ2-5|TRBV28
TGTGCCAGCAGTTTAGAGGAGACCCAGTACTTC
CASSLEETQYF
>TRBD1|NA|TRBJ1-2|TRBV5-1
TGCGCCAGCAGCCCCGACAGGGAAGCGGGTGGCTACACCTTC
CASSPDREAGGYTF
>NA|NA|TRBJ1-5|TRBV6-5
TGTGCCACCCCCCCCCGGGGCACCTATAATCAGCCCCAGCATTTT
CATPPRGTYNQPQHF
>NA|NA|TRBJ2-7|TRBV7-2
TGTGCCAGCAACAATCGGGAGACAGGTTACGAGCAGTACTTC
CASNNRETGYEQYF
>NA|NA|TRBJ2-3|TRBV11-3
TGTGCCAGCAGCTTAGCCGGTGTAGATACGCAGTATTTT
CASSLAGVDTQYF
>NA|NA|TRBJ1-1|TRBV7-9
TGTGCCAGCAGCTTATCGGGGACTGAAGCTTTCTTT
CASSLSGTEAFF
>NA|NA|TRBJ2-2|TRBV10-1
TGCGCCAGCAGTGACCGGGACGGATACACCGGGGAGCTGTTTTTT
CASSDRDGYTGELFF
>NA|NA|TRBJ1-2|TRBV28
TGTGCCAGCAGTTTGAGGGCCCTTAACTATGGCTACACCTTC
CASSLRALNYGYTF
>TRBD2|NA|TRBJ2-3|TRBV4-2
TGTGCCAGCAGCCACGTAGCGGGAGGCCAGTCACGTACGCAGTATTTT
CASSHVAGGQSRTQYF
>NA|NA|TRBJ1-1|TRBV5-1
TGCGCCAGCAGCTCGACTCCGGGACAAACTGAAGCTTTCTTT
CASSSTPGQTEAFF
>NA|NA|TRBJ2-3|TRBV6-5
TGTGCCAGCAGGTGGGAGGGCACAGATACGCAGTATTTT
CASRWEGTDTQYF
>NA|NA|TRBJ1-1|TRBV6-6
TGTGCCAGCACTGGGCTCGGGCAGGCAAACACTGAAGCTTTCTTT
CASTGLGQANTEAFF
>TRBD2|NA|TRBJ2-5|TRBV7-3
TGTGCCAGCAGCCGTAGCGGGGGAGGGGAGACCCAGTACTTC
CASSRSGGGETQYF
>NA|NA|TRBJ2-7|TRBV4-1
TGCGCCAGCAGCCAAGTATCGGCGGGTGGCTCCTACGAGCAGTACTTC
CASSQVSAGGSYEQYF
>TRBD1|NA|TRBJ1-2|TRBV7-9
TGTGCCAGCAGCTACCGGGACAGTAGGAGCAATGGCTACACCTTC
CASSYRDSRSNGYTF
>NA|NA|TRBJ2-1|TRBV5-1
TGCGTCAGCAGCTCTGGTGACGGAACAACGGGTGAGCAGTTCTTC
CVSSSGDGTTGEQFF
>TRBD2|NA|TRBJ2-4|TRBV7-9
TGTGCCAGCAGCTTAAGCGGGAGGGCCCTCAAAAACATTCAGTACTTC
CASSLSGRALKNIQYF
>NA|NA|TRBJ2-7|TRBV6-5
TGTGCCAGCAGTAGACAGGAGCCCTCCTACGAGCAGTACTTC
CASSRQEPSYEQYF
>NA|NA|TRBJ2-7|TRBV7-8
TGTGCCAGCAGCTTAACTAGGGAGTACTTC
CASSLTREYF
>NA|NA|TRBJ2-2|TRBV5-5
TGTGCCAGCAGCTTGACAGGAGCGAACACCGGGGAGCTGTTTTTT
CASSLTGANTGELFF
>TRBD1|NA|TRBJ1-3|TRBV7-8
TGTGCCAGCCGACAGGGGGCCTTACTTTCTGGAAACACCATATATTTT
CASRQGALLSGNTIYF
>NA|NA|TRBJ2-7|TRBV30
TGTGCCTGGAGTGCCGGGGTCCGGCGGGAAACCTACGAGCAGTACTTC
CAWSAGVRRETYEQYF
>TRBD1|NA|TRBJ1-4|TRBV7-6
TGTGCCAGCAGCTCTCGACAGGGTGAAAAACTGTTTTTT
CASSSRQGEKLFF
>TRBD1|NA|TRBJ2-7|TRBV6-6
TGTGCCAGCGGGGGCCAGGGGGTTTACGAGCAGTACTTC
CASGGQGVYEQYF
>TRBD1|few|TRBJ2-7|TRBV5-1
TGCGCCAGCAGCCCCGACAGGGCCTACGAGCAGTACTTC
CASSPDRAYEQYF
>TRBD1|NA|TRBJ1-2|TRBV11-3
TGTGCCAGCAGCTTACAGGGGGCTTCTGGCTACACCTTC
CASSLQGASGYTF
>NA|NA|TRBJ1-1|TRBV29-1
TGCAGCGGAACCGGGGTTATGAACACTGAAGCTTTCTTT
CSGTGVMNTEAFF
>TRBD2|NA|TRBJ2-7|TRBV6-5
TGTGCCAGCAGGGCGACTAGCGGGAGAGGAGAGCAGTACTTC
CASRATSGRGEQYF
>NA|NA|TRBJ1-6|TRBV27
TGTGCCAGCAGTTTCTATAATTCACCCCTCCACTTT
CASSFYNSPLHF
>TRBD2|NA|TRBJ2-5|TRBV11-2
TGTGCCAGCAGTTTAAGCGGGGGGCATCAAGAGACCCAGTACTTC
CASSLSGGHQETQYF
>NA|few|TRBJ1-5|TRBV29-1
TGCAGCGTTGAAGATCCGGTGGGTCAGCCCCAGCATTTT
CSVEDPVGQPQHF
>NA|NA|TRBJ1-4|TRBV2
TGTGCCAGCTTAAGCGCGACTAATGAAAAACTGTTTTTT
CASLSATNEKLFF
>TRBD2|NA|TRBJ2-7|TRBV10-3
TGTGCCATCAGTGAGTCTAATAGCGGGAACTACGAGCAGTACTTC
CAISESNSGNYEQYF
>NA|NA|TRBJ1-1|TRBV11-3
TGTGCCAGCAGCTTACCGCCACAGGGGAACACTGAAGCTTTCTTT
CASSLPPQGNTEAFF
>NA|NA|TRBJ2-7|TRBV6-5
TGTGCCAGCAGTTACTCGAACAGACCCTACGAGCAGTACTTC
CASSYSNRPYEQYF
>NA|NA|TRBJ1-6|TRBV5-8
TGTGCCAGCAGCTTGAAGACCTACTCCTATAATTCACCCCTCCACTTT
CASSLKTYSYNSPLHF
>TRBD1|NA|TRBJ1-1|TRBV5-1
TGCGCCAGCAGCTTGGTTGGGGGACAGGGGGCGTCCCCAGCTTTCTTT
CASSLVGGQGASPAFF
>TRBD2|NA|TRBJ2-3|TRBV7-8
TGTGCCAGCAGCTTCGGGGGGAGCACAGATACGCAGTATTTT
CASSFGGSTDTQYF
>NA|few|TRBJ2-1|TRBV14
TGTGCCAGCAGCCAACCTTCTTTCTACAATGAGCAGTTCTTC
CASSQPSFYNEQFF
>TRBD1|few|TRBJ1-6|TRBV5-1
TGCGCCAGCAGCCCGGGACAGGGTAATTCACCCCTCCACTTT
CASSPGQGNSPLHF
>TRBD1|NA|TRBJ1-5|TRBV7-2
TGTGCCAGCAGCCCCCAGACAGGGTTGGGTCAGCCCCAGCATTTT
CASSPQTGLGQPQHF
>TRBD2|NA|TRBJ2-2|TRBV30
TGTGCCTGGAGTGTGACTAGCGGGAGGGTGCGCACCGGGGAGCTGTTTTTT
CAWSVTSGRVRTGELFF
>TRBD1|NA|TRBJ1-6|TRBV9
TGTGCCAGCAGCTCACAGGGGGCCAATTCACCCCTCCACTTT
CASSSQGANSPLHF
>NA|NA|TRBJ1-1|TRBV6-5
TGTGCCAGCAGTTACTCGAGGGCAGGGGACACTGAAGCTTTCTTT
CASSYSRAGDTEAFF
>TRBD1|few|TRBJ2-1|TRBV2
TGTGCCAGCACCCGGGACAGGGAACCCAATGAGCAGTTCTTC
CASTRDREPNEQFF
>TRBD1|once|TRBJ2-3|TRBV4-1
TGCGCCAGCAGCCCGGGGACAGTGAGCACAGATACGCAGTATTTT
CASSPGTVSTDTQYF
>TRBD1|NA|TRBJ1-4|TRBV13
TGTGCCAGCAGCTCCAGGGGGGGTGAAAAACTGTTTTTT
CASSSRGGEKLFF
>TRBD2|few|TRBJ2-7|TRBV28
TGTGCCAGCAGTTTATCACTAGCGGGAGTCCACGAGCAGTACTTC
CASSLSLAGVHEQYF
>NA|NA|TRBJ2-5|TRBV30
TGTGCCTGGAGTCTTTTCGGGTACCAAGAGACCCAGTACTTC
CAWSLFGYQETQYF
>TRBD2|NA|TRBJ2-2|TRBV7-9
TGTGCCAGCAGCTTACCAAGGGGCGGGGGTACGGCGAACACCGGGGAGCTGTTTTTT
CASSLPRGGGTANTGELFF
>TRBD1|NA|TRBJ1-1|TRBV18
TGTGCCAGCTCACCTCGGACAGGGTCGAACACTGAAGCTTTCTTT
CASSPRTGSNTEAFF
>NA|NA|TRBJ2-2|TRBV27
TGTGCCAGCAGATCGGGGGCTACGAACACCGGGGAGCTGTTTTTT
CASRSGATNTGELFF
>NA|NA|TRBJ1-3|TRBV6-6
TGTGCCAGCAGGAGCACCTCTGGAAACACCATATATTTT
CASRSTSGNTIYF